A selection of T cell receptor beta chains follows, all from one sample in a study of blood T cell repertoires in COVID-19. Clones were read by immunoSEQ multiplex PCR, and TCRdb kept only the in-frame ones, dropping some. In the table there are tens of thousands of clones, approximately 84% of which are singletons. The specimen sequenced was peripheral blood. The receptors come from a human donor in a cohort sampled during active COVID-19. Each CDR3 is given with its conserved first and last residue. A D gene is named only where the DNA matches it firmly. Size is stated for part of the rows, as once, few or many counts, or as a class when the clone is expanded.

clone size,J gene,D gene,V gene,CDR3 protein,CDR3 DNA
-,TRBJ1-2,TRBD1,TRBV19,CASTSSGQNYGYTF,TGTGCCAGTACCTCTTCGGGACAGAACTATGGCTACACCTTC
-,TRBJ2-5,TRBD2,TRBV7-9,CASSLPTGTSTAQYF,TGTGCCAGCAGCTTACCAACCGGGACTAGCACGGCCCAGTACTTC
few,TRBJ2-7,TRBD1,TRBV11-2,CASSWTGDGTYEQYF,TGTGCCAGCAGCTGGACAGGGGATGGTACCTACGAGCAGTACTTC
-,TRBJ2-3,TRBD2,TRBV7-9,CASSSGGPFSSDTQYF,TGTGCCAGCAGCAGCGGGGGGCCGTTTAGCTCGGATACGCAGTATTTT
-,TRBJ2-2,-,TRBV7-9,CASSPKGTGELFF,TGTGCCAGCAGTCCGAAGGGGACCGGGGAGCTGTTTTTT
-,TRBJ2-1,TRBD2,TRBV4-1,CASSLGLAGFNEQFF,TGCGCCAGCAGCCTGGGACTAGCGGGTTTCAATGAGCAGTTCTTC
-,TRBJ2-5,TRBD2,TRBV2,CASSGIGLAARETQYF,TGTGCCAGCAGTGGAATCGGACTAGCGGCCCGAGAGACCCAGTACTTC
-,TRBJ2-7,TRBD1,TRBV6-5,CASKPGQGAYEQYF,TGTGCCAGCAAACCGGGACAGGGGGCCTACGAGCAGTACTTC
-,TRBJ1-2,-,TRBV6-5,CASTRRGYGYTF,TGTGCCAGCACAAGGAGAGGGTACGGCTACACCTTC
-,TRBJ2-4,-,TRBV7-2,CASSSRGGNIQYF,TGTGCCAGCAGCTCTCGGGGAGGAAACATTCAGTACTTC
-,TRBJ2-1,TRBD2,TRBV7-8,CASSAVGGFENEQFF,TGTGCCAGCAGCGCCGTGGGAGGGTTTGAGAATGAGCAGTTCTTC
-,TRBJ1-2,-,TRBV19,CASSTHIIGTDRFNYGYTF,TGTGCCAGTAGTACTCACATAATAGGAACAGACCGGTTTAACTATGGCTACACCTTC
once,TRBJ2-5,TRBD1,TRBV29-1,CSVEGGQGTQYF,TGCAGCGTTGAAGGTGGACAGGGGACCCAGTACTTC
-,TRBJ1-5,TRBD1,TRBV24-1,CATSPRGQGNQPQHF,TGTGCCACCAGTCCACGGGGACAGGGGAATCAGCCCCAGCATTTT
-,TRBJ1-5,-,TRBV6-4,CASSFEGGQPQHF,TGTGCCAGCAGTTTCGAGGGAGGCCAGCCCCAGCATTTT
-,TRBJ2-7,TRBD1,TRBV6-2/TRBV6-3,CASSYRPGQGSYEQYF,TGTGCCAGCAGTTACCGACCGGGACAGGGAAGCTACGAGCAGTACTTC